Listed below are T cell receptor beta chains from one sample, sequenced in a study of blood T cells in healthy people across ages. TCRdb processed the 5' RACE reads anew with MiXCR; each CDR3 protein has one entry. There are hundreds of thousands of distinct CDR3 sequences in the sample; roughly three fifths occur only once, and roughly 24% lies in the top ten. Sequenced input: blood. These receptors all come from a man aged 35 to 55 in good health. Each CDR3 is given with its conserved first and last residue. The D gene is left open where the match is weak. Only some rows state a clone size, as once, few, many or a class for expanded clones.

size	D	V	J	DNA	CDR3
-	-	TRBV11-1	TRBJ2-3	TGTGCCAGCAGCTATCCAGGGGAGGATACGCAGTATTTT	CASSYPGEDTQYF
few	-	TRBV20-1	TRBJ2-1	TGCAGTGCCCCGGAGCGGGCCTACAATGAGCAGTTCTTC	CSAPERAYNEQFF
-	-	TRBV12-3/TRBV12-4	TRBJ1-2	TGTGCCAGCAGTTTAGCGCAGACCGACAAACCTTATGGCTACACCTTC	CASSLAQTDKPYGYTF
-	TRBD2	TRBV25-1	TRBJ2-7	TGTGCCAGCAGTGAATACGGGACTAGCCATCAAGTGCAGTACTTC	CASSEYGTSHQVQYF
-	-	TRBV7-8	TRBJ1-1	TGTGCCAGCAGCTTGAAGGGGGGTGTAACTGAAGCTTTCTTT	CASSLKGGVTEAFF
-	-	TRBV7-9	TRBJ1-4	TGTGCCAGCAGCGCCCGAAGAGGGGTCACTAATGAAAAACTGTTTTTT	CASSARRGVTNEKLFF
few	TRBD2	TRBV7-2	TRBJ2-3	TGTGCCAGCAGCTTCGGGACTAGCGGCTCAGATACGCAGTATTTT	CASSFGTSGSDTQYF
few	-	TRBV5-1	TRBJ2-7	TGCGCCAGCAGCTTAAGGGGGGAAGCCTACGAGCAGTACTTC	CASSLRGEAYEQYF
-	TRBD2	TRBV15	TRBJ2-3	TGTGCCACCAGCCCCACTAGCGGGATGGGCACAGATACGCAGTATTTT	CATSPTSGMGTDTQYF
once	-	TRBV5-1	TRBJ2-1	TGCGCCAGCAGCTTGGGGCAGGGAGACAATGAGCAGTTCTTC	CASSLGQGDNEQFF
few	-	TRBV13	TRBJ2-1	TGTGCCAGCAGCTTAAATCTGGCTCCGGATGAGCAGTTCTTC	CASSLNLAPDEQFF
-	-	TRBV12-3/TRBV12-4	TRBJ1-2	TGTGCCAGCAGTTTAAAGTCCCAGGGAGTGGGCTACACCTTC	CASSLKSQGVGYTF
-	TRBD1	TRBV20-1	TRBJ1-6	TGCAGTGCTGGGACAGGGGGGTCGGGTTCACCCCTCCACTTT	CSAGTGGSGSPLHF
-	-	TRBV27	TRBJ2-5	TGTGCCAGCAGTTTGGTTGTAAACCCGTCGAGGGAGACCCAGTACTTC	CASSLVVNPSRETQYF
-	TRBD2	TRBV2	TRBJ2-3	TGTGCCAGCAGTGTAGGCGGGAGGACTAGCACAGATACGCAGTATTTT	CASSVGGRTSTDTQYF
-	-	TRBV7-3	TRBJ2-1	TGTGCCAACAGCTTAGTGGATTCTGCTTACAATGAGCAGTTCTTC	CANSLVDSAYNEQFF
-	TRBD1	TRBV20-1	TRBJ1-2	TGCAGTGCTAGAGATCATACCGGGACAGGGACTGGGCTTTCGCGGAGCTACACCTTC	CSARDHTGTGTGLSRSYTF
-	-	TRBV20-1	TRBJ2-3	TGCAGTGCTGCGGGCGGACGGCGCCCTCAAGGAGATACGCAGTATTTT	CSAAGGRRPQGDTQYF
-	TRBD1	TRBV4-1	TRBJ1-5	TGCGCCAGCAGCCAAGCGTCGGGACAGGGGGCTTATCAGCCCCAGCATTTT	CASSQASGQGAYQPQHF
-	TRBD1	TRBV9	TRBJ2-1	TGTGCCAGCAGCGTAGACACAGGGGGTCTCTACAATGAGCAGTTCTTC	CASSVDTGGLYNEQFF
-	-	TRBV6-4	TRBJ2-1	TGTGCCAGCAGTGACTACCCATACAATGAGCAGTTCTTC	CASSDYPYNEQFF
few	TRBD1	TRBV11-2	TRBJ2-7	TGTGCCAGCAGCTTTGATGGGACAGACTCGGAGCAGTACTTC	CASSFDGTDSEQYF
few	TRBD1	TRBV7-8	TRBJ2-7	TGTGCCAGCAGCTCCAACAGGGGCGGCTACGAGCAGTACTTC	CASSSNRGGYEQYF
-	TRBD1	TRBV11-2	TRBJ2-1	TGTGCCAGCAGCAGAACAGGGGGCGGGGAGCAGTTCTTC	CASSRTGGGEQFF
few	-	TRBV6-6	TRBJ1-2	TGTGCCAGCAGTTACTCAGGGGGTCTGGGCTACACCTTC	CASSYSGGLGYTF
-	TRBD1	TRBV6-1	TRBJ1-6	TGTGCCAGCACGGGACAGACATATTCACCCCTCCACTTT	CASTGQTYSPLHF
many	TRBD1	TRBV7-2	TRBJ1-5	TGTGCCAGCAGCATTAGGACAGGGAGCGATCAGCCCCAGCATTTT	CASSIRTGSDQPQHF
-	TRBD1	TRBV20-1	TRBJ2-5	TGCAGTGCTAGAGTACCGACAGGGGGCGAAGAGACCCAGTACTTC	CSARVPTGGEETQYF
few	TRBD1	TRBV27	TRBJ2-1	TGTGCCAGCAGTGTGGGACAGGGGCACAATGAGCAGTTCTTC	CASSVGQGHNEQFF
-	-	TRBV6-1	TRBJ2-3	TGTGCCGCGAGGAGGGATTGGAGCACAGATACGCAGTATTTT	CAARRDWSTDTQYF
few	-	TRBV28	TRBJ1-2	TGTGCCAGCAGTTTCAGAGGGACTGGCTACACCTTC	CASSFRGTGYTF
-	-	TRBV3-1	TRBJ2-5	TGTGCCAGCAGCCAAGTCGGGTGGGGAGAGACCCAGTACTTC	CASSQVGWGETQYF
-	-	TRBV5-6	TRBJ1-1	TGTGCCAGCAGCTTGCCAGGGTTCACTGAAGCTTTCTTT	CASSLPGFTEAFF
-	-	TRBV20-1	TRBJ2-4	TGCAGTGCTAGAATATGGGGTTCCAAAAACATTCAGTACTTC	CSARIWGSKNIQYF
-	-	TRBV25-1	TRBJ1-1	TGTGCCAGCAGTGAGCCAGGATTCGCGAGGACTGAAGCTTTCTTT	CASSEPGFARTEAFF
-	-	TRBV29-1	TRBJ2-1	TGCAGCGTTGACCGGGCGGGGGCCCGGAATGAGCAGTTCTTC	CSVDRAGARNEQFF
many	TRBD1	TRBV20-1	TRBJ2-7	TGCAGTGCCCGGGACAGGGATAGGGAGCAGTACTTC	CSARDRDREQYF